Each of the 22 T cell receptor beta chains below was sequenced from the same sample in a study of cytomegalovirus exposure and HLA in healthy donors. PCR was performed using 60 Vbeta and 13 Jbeta primers. Profiling relied on immunoSEQ multiplex PCR, and the TCRdb table lists in-frame clones only, not all of them. Of over 100,000 clones detected, more than 60% appear once; the ten largest clones hold roughly 10%. Sequenced: PBMCs. The receptor set was obtained from a man aged 40-49 years in good health and CMV-seropositive.

This chain uses TRBV5-6 with TRBJ1-1; 7 bases are a match to TRBD1. The CDR3 totals 16 residues. Germline CDR1 and CDR2: SGHDT and YYEEEE. V was pared by 1 base and J by 3 bases, with 9 bases of the junction left unmatched. CDR3 sequence reads: CASSLLPDRTDTEAFF. The DNA for the CDR3 is TGTGCCAGCAGCTTGCTGCCGGACAGGACCGACACTGAAGCTTTCTTT.

The chain couples TRBV11-3 to TRBJ2-1; TRBD2 matches at 7 bases. After removal of 0 bases from V and 4 bases from J, the junction contained 9 bases not matched to a gene. Germline-derived CDR1 and CDR2 are SGHNT and YENEEA. This CDR3 is built from 17 residues. The CDR3 loop is CASSLDRGPSGYNEQFF. Written as DNA, the CDR3 is TGTGCCAGCAGCTTAGATAGAGGGCCTAGCGGTTACAATGAGCAGTTCTTC.

The rearrangement links TRBV6-6 to TRBJ2-3; tentative D call: TRBD2 (5 bases). This CDR3 contains 15 residues. The V gene lost 6 bases and the J gene lost 2 bases, with 15 bases spanning the gap. Looked up from germline, CDR1 is MNHNY and CDR2 is SVGAGI (reference sequence). CDR3 protein: CASRSKRGATDTQYF. In DNA, the CDR3 is TGTGCCAGCAGATCTAAACGGGGAGCCACAGATACGCAGTATTTT.

This clone turned up a few times. The V call is TRBV5-1, the J call TRBJ1-2; D gene unclear. V lost 1 base and J lost 1, with 5 bases in between. The CDR3 is made up of 13 amino acids. From germline, CDR1 is SGHRS and CDR2 YFSETQ. CDR3 region: CASSLSNNYGYTF. As DNA, the CDR3 is TGCGCCAGCAGCTTGTCAAATAACTATGGCTACACCTTC.

The J gene is TRBJ2-1, the V gene TRBV28; 12 nucleotides agree with TRBD2. J lost 8 bases, V lost 8 bases, and 22 bases had no gene match. This CDR3 region has 19 residues. Germline values: CDR1 MDHEN, CDR2 SYDVKM. CDR3 sequence reads: CASPPLGSTSGSNVDEQFF. The CDR3 nucleotides read TGTGCCAGCCCCCCTTTGGGGTCGACTAGCGGGAGCAACGTCGATGAGCAGTTCTTC.

CDR3 nucleotides: TGTGCCAGCAGTTATTGGACGTCGCTAGCGGGAGGCCCTAGCACAGATACGCAGTATTTT. Translated, it gives CASSYWTSLAGGPSTDTQYF. This sequence joins TRBV27 and TRBJ2-3; 11 positions agree with TRBD2. CDR1 MNHEY and CDR2 SMNVEV come from the germline V gene (reference sequence). Unmatched junction bases numbered 15, after V lost 4 bases and J lost 0 bases. The CDR3 is made up of 20 amino acids.

The rearrangement joins TRBV10-3 to TRBJ2-1; 7 nucleotides align to TRBD2. CDR3 size: 15 residues. V shed 4 bases, J shed 4 bases, and the junction held 7 bases outside the gene matches. The germline CDR1 and CDR2 sequences are ENHRY and SYGVKD. CDR3 coding DNA: TGTGCCATCAGTGCGAACGGAGCGGGGTACAATGAGCAGTTCTTC. Protein product: CAISANGAGYNEQFF.

V and J are TRBV28 and TRBJ2-3; 9 bases map to TRBD1. This CDR3 is built from 15 residues. With 3 bases clipped from V and 2 bases from J, the junction kept 3 bases outside the gene matches. The germline CDR1 and CDR2 sequences are MDHEN and SYDVKM. CDR3 sequence (DNA): TGTGCCAGCAGTTTTGGACAGGGGAACACAGATACGCAGTATTTT. Protein sequence: CASSFGQGNTDTQYF.

The V and J genes are TRBV6-5 and TRBJ2-5; TRBD2 is a possible D gene (6 bases). This CDR3 region has 13 residues. With 5 bases removed from V and 4 bases from J, the gap between germline ends came to 11 bases. Germline loops: CDR1 MNHEY, CDR2 SVGAGI. The CDR3 sequence: CASSLRRGETQYF. CDR3 nucleotides: TGTGCCAGCAGTCTCCGGAGGGGAGAGACCCAGTACTTC.

This sequence joins TRBV19 and TRBJ1-1; D is uncertain. Germline CDR1 LNHDA, CDR2 SQIVND (reference sequence). Trimming took 6 bases from V and 1 from J, leaving 9 bases between them. There are 13 residues in the CDR3. The chain's CDR3 is CASSLQPNTEAFF. CDR3 coding DNA: TGTGCCAGTAGCTTACAGCCGAACACTGAAGCTTTCTTT.

This chain links TRBV11-2 with TRBJ2-1, with TRBD1 identical over 8 bases. The germline gives CDR1 SGHAT, CDR2 FQNNGV. The V gene end was trimmed by 5 bases and the J gene end by 14 bases; junction bases not matched to a gene: 11. There are 13 residues in the CDR3. The CDR3 DNA reads TGTGCCAGCAGCCCAGGGCCAGGGGGCTCTGAGTTCTTC. This gives the protein CASSPGPGGSEFF. Using reference TRBV11-2 and TRBJ2-1 for the parts outside the CDR3, the full variable domain is EAGVAQSPRYKIIEKRQSVAFWCNPISGHATLYWYQQILGQGPKLLIQFQNNGVVDDSQLPKDRFSAERLKGVDSTLKIQPAKLEDSAVYLCASSPGPGGSEFFGPGTRLTVL.

CDR3 nucleotide sequence: TGTGCCAGCTCCCCCGTGGGGCTACATGGGGAACTGTTTTTT. Translation: CASSPVGLHGELFF. The chain uses TRBV18 and TRBJ1-4; a possible D gene is TRBD1 (5 bases). Germline V CDR1 and CDR2: KGHSH, LQKENI. Trimming stripped 6 bases from V and 12 bases from J, with 20 bases between. The CDR3 is 14 residues long.

The J gene is TRBJ1-4, the V gene TRBV5-8; TRBD1 matches at 10 bases. This CDR3 spans 14 amino acids. In germline, CDR1 is SGHTS, CDR2 YDEGEE. Germline trimming cut 6 bases from V and 5 bases from J; bases unmatched to any gene: 4. The DNA of the CDR3 is TGTGCCAGCACCCGGGACAGGGGAAATGAAAAACTGTTTTTT. It codes for CASTRDRGNEKLFF.

The J gene is TRBJ2-2, the V gene TRBV10-3; 9 bases line up with TRBD1. The CDR3 loop spans 16 amino acids. Germline CDR1 reads ENHRY; CDR2 reads SYGVKD. Trimming removed 4 bases from V and 3 bases from J; junction bases left unmatched: 6. CDR3 nucleotides: TGTGCCATCAGTGCACAGGGGGCGCGTTACACCGGGGAGCTGTTTTTT. It codes for CAISAQGARYTGELFF.

This chain links TRBV15 with TRBJ2-7; the match to TRBD2 covers 7 bases. The V segment lost 5 bases and the J segment 7 bases; nucleotides outside the gene matches: 17. Germline V CDR1 and CDR2: LNHNV, YYDKDF (reference sequence). This CDR3 is 16 amino acids long. This CDR3 reads CATSPNWGEGSFEQYF. The CDR3 DNA reads TGTGCCACCAGCCCCAACTGGGGGGAGGGATCGTTTGAGCAGTACTTC.

This clone was found a few times. J is TRBJ2-7 and V is TRBV6-6; 8 bases line up with TRBD1. V shed 6 bases and J 5 bases; nucleotides not matched to a gene: 12. There are 15 residues in the CDR3. CDR1 and CDR2 (germline): MNHNY, SVGAGI (reference sequence). CDR3 protein: CASSLRQGMNNEQYF. DNA for the CDR3: TGTGCCAGCAGCCTTAGACAGGGGATGAACAACGAGCAGTACTTC.

The gene calls are TRBV28 and TRBJ2-7, with D tentatively TRBD1 (5 bases). The V end was cut by 3 bases, the J end by 3 bases, with 12 bases between. The CDR3 consists of 14 residues. The germline V gene encodes CDR1 MDHEN and CDR2 SYDVKM. The chain's CDR3 is CASSLAGSFYEQYF. Written as DNA, the CDR3 is TGTGCCAGCAGTTTGGCAGGGTCGTTCTACGAGCAGTACTTC.

The chain employs TRBV30 and TRBJ2-5, with 11 bases lining up with TRBD2. After removal of 2 bases from V and 4 bases from J, the junction contained 6 bases not matched to a gene. Per germline, CDR1 GTSNPN and CDR2 SVGIG (reference sequence). CDR3 length: 15 amino acids. CDR3 DNA sequence: TGTGCCTGGAGTCGGACTAGCGGGTTAGGAGAGACCCAGTACTTC. This sequence encodes CAWSRTSGLGETQYF.

The V call is TRBV7-9, the J call TRBJ1-1; tentative D call: TRBD1 (6 bases). The ends were cut back, 5 bases at V and 0 bases at J, with 16 bases in the middle. Germline V gene data show CDR1 as SEHNR and CDR2 as FQNEAQ (reference sequence). This CDR3 has 16 amino acids. In nucleotides, the CDR3 is TGTGCCAGCAGCCTAGACAGGAGATACATGAACACTGAAGCTTTCTTT. Its translation is CASSLDRRYMNTEAFF.

This rearrangement joins TRBV30 to TRBJ1-4; no reliable D call. CDR3 size: 12 residues. Germline-derived CDR1 and CDR2 are GTSNPN and SVGIG (reference sequence). Trimming took off 4 bases at V and 8 bases at J, with 11 bases between the two ends. The CDR3 loop reads CAWTVRREKLFF. CDR3 sequence (DNA): TGTGCCTGGACAGTTCGTCGAGAAAAACTGTTTTTT.

Details on this clone: A junction boundary mismatches the germline segment, possibly from a read error. V gene TRBV6-1 combines with J gene TRBJ1-4; the D gene is possibly TRBD1 (6 bases). Germline lookup yields CDR1 MNHNS and CDR2 SASEGT. The CDR3 sequence is 17 residues long. The CDR3 region is CASSEALGGTTNEKLFF. In DNA, the CDR3 is TGTGCCAGCAGTGAAGCGCTAGGGGGAACAACGAATGAAAAACTGTTTTTT.

The V and J genes are TRBV6-6 and TRBJ2-5; TRBD1 agrees at 7 bases. From germline, CDR1 is MNHNY and CDR2 SVGAGI (reference sequence). The CDR3 spans 16 residues. V was clipped by 2 bases and J by 0 bases; unmatched bases: 6. Here the CDR3 reads CASSYQGTAYQETQYF. DNA for the CDR3: TGTGCCAGCAGTTACCAGGGGACAGCGTACCAAGAGACCCAGTACTTC.